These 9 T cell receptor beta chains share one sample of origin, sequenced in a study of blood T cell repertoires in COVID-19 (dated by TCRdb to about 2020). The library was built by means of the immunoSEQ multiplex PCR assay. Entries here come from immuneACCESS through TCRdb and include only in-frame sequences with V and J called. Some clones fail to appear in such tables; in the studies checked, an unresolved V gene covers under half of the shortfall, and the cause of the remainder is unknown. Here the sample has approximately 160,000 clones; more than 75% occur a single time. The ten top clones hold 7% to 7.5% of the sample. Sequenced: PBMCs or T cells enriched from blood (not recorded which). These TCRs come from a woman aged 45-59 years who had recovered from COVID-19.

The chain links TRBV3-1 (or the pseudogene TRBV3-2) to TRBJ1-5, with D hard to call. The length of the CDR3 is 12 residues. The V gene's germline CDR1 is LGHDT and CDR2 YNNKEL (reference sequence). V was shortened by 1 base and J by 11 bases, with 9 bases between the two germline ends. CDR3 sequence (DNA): TGTGCCAGCAGCCAAGGAGGAGTGTCCCAGCATTTT. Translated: CASSQGGVSQHF.

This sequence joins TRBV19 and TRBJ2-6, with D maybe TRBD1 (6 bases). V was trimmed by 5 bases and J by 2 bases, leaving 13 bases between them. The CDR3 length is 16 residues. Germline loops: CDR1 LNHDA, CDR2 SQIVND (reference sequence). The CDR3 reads CASSFVGAAGANVLTF. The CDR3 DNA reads TGTGCCAGTAGTTTCGTGGGGGCGGCTGGGGCCAACGTCCTGACTTTC. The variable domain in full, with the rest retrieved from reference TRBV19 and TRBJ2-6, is DGGITQSPKYLFRKEGQNVTLSCEQNLNHDAMYWYRQDPGQGLRLIYYSQIVNDFQKGDIAEGYSVSREKKESFPLTVTSAQKNPTAFYLCASSFVGAAGANVLTFGAGSRLTVL.

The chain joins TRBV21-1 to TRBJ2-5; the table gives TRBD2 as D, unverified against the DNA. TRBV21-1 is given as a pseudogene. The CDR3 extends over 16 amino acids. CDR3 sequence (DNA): TGTGCCAGCAGCTTAAAGCGGGGACACCTCCAAGAGACCCAGTACTTC. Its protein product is CASSLKRGHLQETQYF.

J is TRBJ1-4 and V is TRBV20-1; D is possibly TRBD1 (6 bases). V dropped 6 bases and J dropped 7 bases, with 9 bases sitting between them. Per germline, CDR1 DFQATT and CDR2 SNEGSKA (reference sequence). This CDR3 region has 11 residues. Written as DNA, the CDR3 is TGCAGTGCCAGGGGTTTTGAAAAACTGTTTTTT. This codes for CSARGFEKLFF.

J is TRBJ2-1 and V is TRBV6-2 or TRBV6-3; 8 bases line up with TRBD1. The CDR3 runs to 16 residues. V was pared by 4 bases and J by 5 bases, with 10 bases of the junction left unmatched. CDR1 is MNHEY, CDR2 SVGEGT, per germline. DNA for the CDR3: TGTGCCAGCAGTTTCCCGACAGGGGCAATACACAATGAGCAGTTCTTC. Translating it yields CASSFPTGAIHNEQFF.

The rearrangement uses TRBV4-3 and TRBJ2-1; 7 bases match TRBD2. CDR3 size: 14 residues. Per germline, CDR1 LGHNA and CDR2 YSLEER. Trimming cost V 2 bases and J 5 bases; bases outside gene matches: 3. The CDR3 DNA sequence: TGCGCCAGCAGCCAACTAGGACTAGACAATGAGCAGTTCTTC. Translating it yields CASSQLGLDNEQFF.

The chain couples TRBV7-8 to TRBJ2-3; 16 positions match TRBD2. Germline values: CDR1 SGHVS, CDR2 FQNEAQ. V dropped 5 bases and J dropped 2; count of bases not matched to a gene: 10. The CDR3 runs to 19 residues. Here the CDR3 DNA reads TGTGCCAGCAGCCGAGGCCCGGGACTAGCGGGAGGGATCACAGATACGCAGTATTTT. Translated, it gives CASSRGPGLAGGITDTQYF.

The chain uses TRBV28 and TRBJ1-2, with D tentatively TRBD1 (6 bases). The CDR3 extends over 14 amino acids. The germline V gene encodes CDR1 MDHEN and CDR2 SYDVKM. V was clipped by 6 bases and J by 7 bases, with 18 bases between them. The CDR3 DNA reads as TGTGCCAGCAGGACTCAGGGGCCCGGGGCTGGCTACACCTTC. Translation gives CASRTQGPGAGYTF.

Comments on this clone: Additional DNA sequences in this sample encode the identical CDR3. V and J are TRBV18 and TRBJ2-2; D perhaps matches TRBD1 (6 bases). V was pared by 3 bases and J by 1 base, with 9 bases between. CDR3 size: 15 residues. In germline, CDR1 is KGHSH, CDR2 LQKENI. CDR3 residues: CASSPGQQNTGELFF. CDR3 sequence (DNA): TGTGCCAGCTCACCGGGACAACAGAACACCGGGGAGCTGTTTTTT.